This T cell receptor (beta chain) originates from a study of cytomegalovirus exposure and HLA in healthy donors. The wider study: In an earlier analysis, around 100 million unique TCR beta sequences were found from approximately 190 million T cells.

The PCR made use of 60 Vbeta and 13 Jbeta primers. Sequencing used immunoSEQ multiplex PCR; TCRdb keeps in-frame clones, though not all of them. Here the sample spans about 100,000 clones, 81% being singletons. V dropped 6 bases and J dropped 7 bases, with 10 bases sitting between them. Germline V gene lookup returns CDR1 DFQATT and CDR2 SNEGSKA (reference sequence). The CDR3 loop spans 11 amino acids. Regarding the study as a whole: Specific recognition of CMV antigens was confirmed in vitro for a few chains (all CMV-associated).

Turning to this clone: The antigen is unknown.

The sample was PBMCs. The chain has TRBV20-1 and TRBJ2-1, with D perhaps matching TRBD2 (6 bases). The receptor's source is a woman aged 70-85 years in good health and CMV-seropositive. CDR3 bases: TGCAGTGCGGGCCGGGGGAATGAGCAGTTCTTC. It specifies CSAGRGNEQFF.